The T cell receptor (beta chain) under discussion was sequenced for a study of spatial heterogeneity in lung cancer. At the level of the study: There were, on average, more than 8.5 raw-read appearances for each unique TCR and UMI combination.

The V gene end was trimmed by 2 bases and the J gene end by 2 bases; junction bases not matched to a gene: 3. This CDR3 has 15 residues. CDR1 is SGHDN, CDR2 FVKESK, per germline. Documented time point: sample taken at primary tumor resection. Tumor, nontumor lung or frozen PBMC supplied whole RNA, sequenced without sorting. The donors were fewer than 80 patients with non-small cell lung cancer that was early-stage and untreated. This clonotype appeared a few times. TCRdb independently ran MiXCR on the 5' RACE reads; one entry per CDR3 protein. The repertoire holds around 11,000 distinct CDR3 sequences, with 24% as singletons.

Here the sequenced sample was PBMCs, taken at surgery. The TCR comes from a female donor with early-stage non-small cell lung cancer. The J gene is TRBJ2-5, the V gene TRBV14; TRBD2 matches 9 bases. For the CDR3, the DNA is TGTGCCAGCAGCCAACTTCTAGCGGGGCAAGAGACCCAGTACTTC. Protein: CASSQLLAGQETQYF.